Shown below are 24 T cell receptor beta chains from a single sample sequenced in a study of CD8+ T cells in alopecia areata. cDNA prepared by RNA extraction and subsequent reverse transcription served as the template for sequencing. Clones were read by immunoSEQ multiplex PCR, and TCRdb kept only the in-frame ones, dropping some. The table has roughly 150,000 clones, about 59% seen once. Noted treatment: oral pan-JAK inhibitor, 5-10 mg twice daily. The source was CD8+ T cells sorted from blood, collected at week 4, from a patient treated with tofacitinib. All receptors come from a human donor with alopecia areata.

This clone was counted between two and nine times. The chain couples TRBV29-1 to TRBJ2-7, with 8 positions matching TRBD1. V lost 1 base, J lost 0 bases, and 8 bases stayed unmatched. Germline CDR1 SQVTM, CDR2 ANQGSEA. This CDR3 has 16 amino acids. The CDR3 DNA reads TGCAGCGTTGAAGGTCAAGGACAGGGTAGCTCCTACGAGCAGTACTTC. Amino acid sequence: CSVEGQGQGSSYEQYF.

This rearrangement joins TRBV27 to TRBJ2-7, with D possibly matching TRBD2 (5 bases). The CDR3 sequence is 12 residues long. The V gene's germline CDR1 is MNHEY and CDR2 SMNVEV (reference sequence). V dropped 3 bases and J dropped 7 bases, with 10 bases sitting between them. The DNA for the CDR3 is TGTGCCAGCAGTTTGACTACGGGGGAGCAGTACTTC. It yields the protein CASSLTTGEQYF.

This clone was seen only a few times. In DNA, the CDR3 is TGCGCCAGCAGCTTGGGTCGGGCCGGGAACACTGAAGCTTTCTTT. It encodes CASSLGRAGNTEAFF. The chain joins TRBV5-1 to TRBJ1-1; D remains ambiguous. CDR3 length: 15 amino acids. Germline V gene lookup returns CDR1 SGHRS and CDR2 YFSETQ. V was shortened by 0 bases and J by 1 base, with 10 bases between the two germline ends. Variable domain in full (rest from reference TRBV5-1 and TRBJ1-1): KAGVTQTPRYLIKTRGQQVTLSCSPISGHRSVSWYQQTPGQGLQFLFEYFSETQRNKGNFPGRFSGRQFSNSRSEMNVSTLELGDSALYLCASSLGRAGNTEAFFGQGTRLTVV.

This clone was seen repeatedly, ten times or more. The gene calls are TRBV6-4 and TRBJ2-1; TRBD2 matches at 8 bases. CDR3 length equals 13 residues. The V gene's germline CDR1 is MRHNA and CDR2 SNTAGT. Germline trimming cut 4 bases from V and 6 bases from J; bases unmatched to any gene: 2. The CDR3 is CASSAGTSNEQFF. The DNA of the CDR3 is TGTGCCAGCAGTGCCGGGACTAGCAATGAGCAGTTCTTC.

This chain links TRBV13 with TRBJ1-5; D is undetermined. CDR1 is PRHDT, CDR2 FYEKMQ, per germline (reference sequence). With 0 bases removed from V and 3 bases from J, the gap between germline ends came to 9 bases. This CDR3 contains 15 residues. CDR3 sequence reads: CASSLGPPNNQPQHF. In nucleotides, the CDR3 is TGTGCCAGCAGCTTAGGCCCGCCGAACAATCAGCCCCAGCATTTT.

This clone was seen only once. One end of the junction varies from germline; a read error may be responsible. The V gene is TRBV10-3, the J gene TRBJ2-1; D remains ambiguous. Germline CDR1 reads ENHRY; CDR2 reads SYGVKD. The CDR3 spans 13 residues. The CDR3 is CASSSSPLHEQFF. DNA for the CDR3: TGTGCCAGCAGTTCCAGCCCTCTCCATGAGCAGTTCTTC.

The rearrangement joins TRBV7-9 to TRBJ2-5, with a weak D call TRBD2 (5 bases). Trimming cost V 5 bases and J 5 bases, with 12 bases left between them. The CDR3 is 13 amino acids. The germline CDR1 and CDR2 sequences are SEHNR and FQNEAQ (reference sequence). The chain's CDR3 is CASSAPLAETQYF. In nucleotides, the CDR3 is TGTGCCAGCAGCGCCCCCTTAGCGGAGACCCAGTACTTC.

This clone was detected only a few times. The gene calls are TRBV9 and TRBJ1-2; D ambiguous. This CDR3 has 15 amino acids. CDR1 SGDLS and CDR2 YYNGEE come from the germline V gene. V was shortened by 5 bases and J by 1 base, with 15 bases between the two germline ends. CDR3: CASRGTGAINYGYTF. The CDR3, as DNA: TGTGCCAGCAGAGGAACGGGTGCTATTAACTATGGCTACACCTTC.

The table lists this clone with a few counts. V usage is TRBV5-1 and J usage is TRBJ2-7; TRBD1 aligns across 7 bases. Trimming cost V 5 bases and J 1 base; bases outside gene matches: 6. Germline V lookup: CDR1 SGHRS, CDR2 YFSETQ. The CDR3 is 14 residues long. CDR3 in DNA: TGCGCCAGCAGTTTAGGGACAGATTCCTACGAGCAGTACTTC. This codes for CASSLGTDSYEQYF.

This clone appeared a single time. V usage is TRBV2 and J usage is TRBJ2-1; D may correspond to TRBD1 or TRBD2 (5 bases each). V lost 6 bases and J 4 bases, leaving 16 bases between the germline ends. The CDR3 consists of 15 residues. Per germline, CDR1 SNHLY and CDR2 FYNNEI. CDR3 region: CASSRDGGAYNEQFF. The DNA of the CDR3 is TGTGCCAGCAGCCGCGATGGGGGAGCGTACAATGAGCAGTTCTTC.

The V and J genes are TRBV12-5 and TRBJ1-1; D is undetermined. Germline V gene data show CDR1 as LGHNT and CDR2 as FRNRAP. The CDR3 contains 14 residues. The CDR3 nucleotides are TGTGCAGCCTCCGGCCCGCCCCGGAGCACTGAAGCTTTCTTT. This codes for CAASGPPRSTEAFF.

This clone was detected once. The V gene is TRBV5-6, the J gene TRBJ2-7; D is perhaps TRBD1 (6 bases). V dropped 6 bases and J dropped 4 bases, with 11 bases sitting between them. The CDR3 is made up of 12 amino acids. Germline V lookup: CDR1 SGHDT, CDR2 YYEEEE. The CDR3 DNA reads TGTGCCAGCACCACGACAGGTTACGAGCAGTACTTC. It encodes CASTTTGYEQYF.

The CDR3 bases are TGTGCCAGCGGGGGACCTTACGAGCAGTACTTC. Its protein is CASGGPYEQYF. The chain employs TRBV9 and TRBJ2-5; perhaps D is TRBD1 or TRBD2 (5 bases each). TRBJ2-7 explains the end of the DNA better; the J call may be wrong. The germline V gene encodes CDR1 SGDLS and CDR2 YYNGEE. The length of the CDR3 is 11 residues.

The V and J genes are TRBV9 and TRBJ1-2; 10 nucleotides match TRBD1. J was trimmed by 1 base and V by 1 base; bases with no gene match: 7. Germline V gene lookup returns CDR1 SGDLS and CDR2 YYNGEE. This CDR3 contains 17 residues. In DNA form, the CDR3 reads TGTGCCAGCAGCGTATGGGACAGGGGACATGGTAACTATGGCTACACCTTC. Translated: CASSVWDRGHGNYGYTF. Based on the CDR3 plus reference TRBV9 and TRBJ1-2, the full variable domain is DSGVTQTPKHLITATGQRVTLRCSPRSGDLSVYWYQQSLDQGLQFLIQYYNGEERAKGNILERFSAQQFPDLHSELNLSSLELGDSALYFCASSVWDRGHGNYGYTFGSGTRLTVV.

The table lists this clone with a few counts. The chain is built from TRBV5-1 and TRBJ1-2; D uncertain. CDR3 size: 12 residues. Germline CDR1 reads SGHRS; CDR2 reads YFSETQ. Trimming cost V 0 bases and J 7 bases, with 7 bases left between them. CDR3 region: CASSLGTSGYTF. For the CDR3, the DNA is TGCGCCAGCAGCTTGGGAACGTCTGGCTACACCTTC.

The chain is built from TRBV2 and TRBJ1-1; TRBD1 is a possible D gene (5 bases). V dropped 4 bases and J dropped 4 bases, with 10 bases sitting between them. The CDR3 contains 13 residues. Germline V gene sequence: CDR1 SNHLY, CDR2 FYNNEI. As DNA, the CDR3 is TGTGCCAGCAGTGCGACAGCTTCCACTGAAGCTTTCTTT. Amino acids: CASSATASTEAFF.

The genes are TRBV19 and TRBJ1-2; D call uncertain. V was shortened by 5 bases and J by 2 bases, with 12 bases between the two germline ends. CDR1 is LNHDA, CDR2 SQIVND, per germline (reference sequence). CDR3 size: 14 residues. The CDR3 coding sequence is TGTGCCAGTAGTCCACCAGGACGGAACTATGGCTACACCTTC. This encodes CASSPPGRNYGYTF.

This clone was seen just once. The CDR3 bases are TGCGCCAGCAGCCCCCCCGGCCGACCACTCCACTTT. This gives the protein CASSPPGRPLHF. The chain is built from TRBV4-1 and TRBJ1-6; D gene unclear. The V and J ends lost 4 bases and 16 bases respectively, with 14 bases between them. The V gene's germline CDR1 is MGHRA and CDR2 YSYEKL. There are 12 residues in the CDR3.

This clone was counted once. V and J are TRBV6-1 and TRBJ1-1, with 8 bases lining up with TRBD1. CDR1 and CDR2 from the germline V gene are MNHNS and SASEGT. With V trimmed by 4 bases and J by 3 bases, 16 bases remained unmatched. The CDR3 runs 18 residues. This CDR3 reads CASSATSTGELVDTEAFF. As DNA, the CDR3 is TGTGCCAGCAGTGCCACTTCGACAGGGGAGTTGGTGGACACTGAAGCTTTCTTT.

V and J are TRBV5-1 and TRBJ2-3; no firm D call. V was shortened by 1 base and J by 3 bases, with 12 bases between the two germline ends. This CDR3 has 15 amino acids. Per germline, CDR1 SGHRS and CDR2 YFSETQ. CDR3 sequence: CASSLNSRWTDTQYF. CDR3 bases: TGCGCCAGCAGCTTGAACTCTCGGTGGACAGATACGCAGTATTTT. The variable domain in full, completed from reference TRBV5-1 and TRBJ2-3, reads KAGVTQTPRYLIKTRGQQVTLSCSPISGHRSVSWYQQTPGQGLQFLFEYFSETQRNKGNFPGRFSGRQFSNSRSEMNVSTLELGDSALYLCASSLNSRWTDTQYFGPGTRLTVL.

In this sample, this clone turned up a few times. The V gene is TRBV15, the J gene TRBJ2-7, with D perhaps matching TRBD1 (5 bases). Trimming cost V 8 bases and J 4 bases, with 12 bases left between them. The CDR3 contains 12 residues. The germline gives CDR1 LNHNV, CDR2 YYDKDF (reference sequence). The CDR3: CATSDSKYEQYF. CDR3 DNA sequence: TGTGCCACCTCCGACAGCAAATACGAGCAGTACTTC.

This clone was observed a handful of times. The CDR3 DNA follows: TGTGCCAGCAGCTTACTGACGGATAATGAAAAACTGTTTTTT. Encoded protein: CASSLLTDNEKLFF. The chain links TRBV7-9 to TRBJ1-4, with D unresolved. The CDR3 is 14 residues long. Looked up from germline, CDR1 is SEHNR and CDR2 is FQNEAQ (reference sequence). V dropped 2 bases and J dropped 4 bases, with 8 bases sitting between them.

Here the CDR3 DNA reads TGTGCCATCAGTGACACGGGACGGACCTACGAGCAGTACTTC. Encoded protein: CAISDTGRTYEQYF. The genes are TRBV10-3 and TRBJ2-7; D assignment may be TRBD1 or TRBD2 (5 bases each). Per germline, CDR1 ENHRY and CDR2 SYGVKD. This CDR3 spans 14 amino acids. Trimming shortened V by 3 bases and J by 2 bases, and 11 bases separated the two germline ends.

V and J are TRBV5-1 and TRBJ1-1; D is possibly TRBD1 (5 bases). Germline assignment: CDR1 SGHRS and CDR2 YFSETQ. The ends were cut back, 0 bases at V and 0 bases at J, with 15 bases in the middle. The length of the CDR3 is 17 residues. The CDR3 protein is CASSLAELGPVNTEAFF. DNA for the CDR3: TGCGCCAGCAGCTTGGCCGAGTTGGGACCGGTGAACACTGAAGCTTTCTTT.